Following are 27 T cell receptor beta chains from one sample sequenced in a study of naive and memory T cell subsets. The library had UMIs added by 3' ligation of an oligonucleotide to TCR cDNA. The SP2 primer and nested alpha and beta constant region primers amplified ligated cDNA in four rounds. TCRdb redid the calling of the 5' RACE reads with MiXCR, one entry per CDR3 protein. The sample lists 56,000 or so distinct CDR3 sequences, about 7.1% occurring once. These receptor sequences come from a female donor in good health.

The chain combines TRBV5-1 with TRBJ1-6; possibly TRBD1 for D (5 bases). The CDR3 is 17 residues long. Germline V gene data show CDR1 as SGHRS and CDR2 as YFSETQ. V lost 4 bases and J 0 bases, leaving 14 bases between the germline ends. CDR3 sequence reads: CASSLEGTVSYNSPLHF. The CDR3 DNA follows: TGCGCCAGCAGCCTCGAAGGGACGGTCTCCTATAATTCACCCCTCCACTTT.

This clonotype was observed a handful of times. CDR3 sequence (DNA): TGTGCCAGCAGCCCTTATCAAGGGGGCTCCGAGCAGTACTTC. It is translated as CASSPYQGGSEQYF. The chain couples TRBV12-3 or TRBV12-4 to TRBJ2-7, with 7 bases fitting TRBD1. V trimming: 6 bases; J trimming: 6 bases; junction bases outside the gene matches: 11. The CDR3 length is 14 residues.

The chain is built from TRBV5-1 and TRBJ2-7; weak D call: TRBD2 (5 bases). The CDR3 consists of 14 residues. Germline V gene lookup returns CDR1 SGHRS and CDR2 YFSETQ. V lost 4 bases and J lost 5, with 16 bases in between. As DNA, the CDR3 is TGCGCCAGCAGCCCCCAAGCATCGACTAACGAGCAGTACTTC. It is translated as CASSPQASTNEQYF.

This clonotype was detected only a few times. The chain joins TRBV6-6 to TRBJ2-1; the match to TRBD2 covers 8 bases. Germline V gene lookup returns CDR1 MNHNY and CDR2 SVGAGI (reference sequence). V lost 0 bases and J lost 7; bases outside the gene matches: 17. The CDR3 totals 19 residues. The CDR3, as DNA: TGTGCCAGCAGTTACTCGCGGAGGGGGACTAGAGGGGGTCGGAATGAGCAGTTCTTC. It encodes CASSYSRRGTRGGRNEQFF.

The V gene is TRBV2, the J gene TRBJ2-7, with TRBD1 as a possible D gene (5 bases). V gave up 3 bases and J gave up 13 bases, with 13 bases separating them. Per germline, CDR1 SNHLY and CDR2 FYNNEI. The CDR3 totals 11 residues. CDR3 sequence: CASSEDTSFYF. DNA for the CDR3: TGTGCCAGCAGTGAGGACACCTCCTTTTACTTC.

The J gene is TRBJ1-1, the V gene TRBV3-1; D call uncertain. The CDR3 sequence is 16 residues long. V gave up 0 bases and J gave up 1 base, with 12 bases separating them. Germline CDR1 and CDR2: LGHDT and YNNKEL (reference sequence). For the CDR3, the DNA is TGTGCCAGCAGCCAAGACCACCATCGAGCGAACACTGAAGCTTTCTTT. Its protein product is CASSQDHHRANTEAFF. Based on the CDR3 plus reference TRBV3-1 and TRBJ1-1, the full variable domain is DTAVSQTPKYLVTQMGNDKSIKCEQNLGHDTMYWYKQDSKKFLKIMFSYNNKELIINETVPNRFSPKSPDKAHLNLHINSLELGDSAVYFCASSQDHHRANTEAFFGQGTRLTVV.

This clonotype has a count of ten or more. The chain combines TRBV20-1 with TRBJ1-4, with D perhaps TRBD1 (5 bases). V gave up 6 bases and J gave up 8 bases, with 16 bases separating them. The germline V gene encodes CDR1 DFQATT and CDR2 SNEGSKA (reference sequence). The CDR3 totals 13 residues. CDR3 residues: CSAPGRGPEKLFF. In nucleotides, the CDR3 is TGCAGTGCCCCGGGACGGGGCCCAGAAAAACTGTTTTTT.

This clonotype was detected only a few times. The chain combines TRBV20-1 with TRBJ2-7, with D possibly TRBD1 on 6 matching bases. CDR1 and CDR2 (germline): DFQATT, SNEGSKA (reference sequence). V gave up 0 bases and J gave up 2 bases, with 17 bases separating them. This CDR3 is built from 16 residues. The CDR3 DNA follows: TGCAGTGCTAGAGACTACAACAGGGTTAAGGCCTACGAGCAGTACTTC. It encodes CSARDYNRVKAYEQYF.

This clonotype occurred many times. The rearrangement uses TRBV7-2 and TRBJ1-5; a possible D gene is TRBD1 (5 bases). The V end lost 1 base, the J end lost 0 bases, and 19 bases lay between the germline ends. The CDR3 sequence is 19 residues long. Germline CDR1 and CDR2: SGHTA and FQGNSA. The CDR3 region is CASSLGFGGTLYSNQPQHF. The CDR3 DNA follows: TGTGCCAGCAGCTTAGGGTTCGGGGGTACATTATATAGCAATCAGCCCCAGCATTTT.

This clonotype was seen only a few times. The chain uses TRBV5-1 and TRBJ2-2, with D uncertain. Germline V lookup: CDR1 SGHRS, CDR2 YFSETQ. The CDR3 consists of 12 residues. Trimming removed 5 bases at V and 4 bases at J, with 6 bases between. CDR3 loop: CASRVATGELFF. The CDR3 DNA follows: TGCGCCAGCAGGGTCGCCACCGGGGAGCTGTTTTTT.

The sample holds many counts of this clonotype. The chain links TRBV7-2 to TRBJ1-6; D uncertain. The CDR3 contains 17 residues. V lost 2 bases and J lost 3, with 14 bases in between. Germline-derived CDR1 and CDR2 are SGHTA and FQGNSA. CDR3: CASSLLTSQFYNSPLHF. The DNA for the CDR3 is TGTGCCAGCAGCTTACTTACAAGCCAGTTCTATAATTCACCCCTCCACTTT.

The table lists this clonotype with a few counts. This sequence joins TRBV28 and TRBJ2-2; D gene ambiguous. V was cut by 2 bases and J by 5 bases, with 18 bases left in between. The germline CDR1 and CDR2 sequences are MDHEN and SYDVKM. The CDR3 contains 17 residues. Here the CDR3 DNA reads TGTGCCAGCAGTTTAAGCCCCTACATTATACGAACCGGGGAGCTGTTTTTT. This encodes CASSLSPYIIRTGELFF.

This clonotype was observed a few times. The V call is TRBV12-5, the J call TRBJ1-2, with D possibly matching TRBD1 (5 bases). The CDR3 loop spans 16 amino acids. Trimming took off 1 base at V and 4 bases at J, with 16 bases between the two ends. Germline V gives CDR1 LGHNT, CDR2 FRNRAP. DNA of the CDR3: TGTGCTAGTGGTTTGGGTCGCCTTGGGACGGCCTATGGCTACACCTTC. It specifies CASGLGRLGTAYGYTF.

CDR3 nucleotide sequence: TGTGCCAGCAGCTTAACCCCAGTCGGGGCTACTGAAGCTTTCTTT. This translates into CASSLTPVGATEAFF. The chain couples TRBV7-2 to TRBJ1-1, with D perhaps TRBD1 (5 bases). Per the germline V gene, CDR1 is SGHTA and CDR2 is FQGNSA. This CDR3 is 15 amino acids long. The V end lost 2 bases, the J end lost 5 bases, and 15 bases lay between the germline ends.

This clonotype was observed a handful of times. The chain combines TRBV6-5 with TRBJ1-1, with D uncertain. The CDR3 length is 15 residues. Looked up from germline, CDR1 is MNHEY and CDR2 is SVGAGI. The V end was cut by 0 bases, the J end by 9 bases, with 17 bases between. In DNA, the CDR3 is TGTGCCAGCAGTTACTCTAGGACCTCGACGAAACAAGCTTTCTTT. Encoded protein: CASSYSRTSTKQAFF.

V and J are TRBV2 and TRBJ2-1; TRBD2 matches 14 bases. V shed 10 bases and J 8 bases; nucleotides not matched to a gene: 7. CDR1 and CDR2 from the germline V gene are SNHLY and FYNNEI. The CDR3 runs to 14 residues. The CDR3 reads CATKTSGGADEQFF. CDR3 in DNA: TGTGCCACCAAGACTAGCGGGGGGGCCGATGAGCAGTTCTTC.

J is TRBJ2-7 and V is TRBV6-5, with D unresolved. Trimming cost V 2 bases and J 2 bases, with 13 bases left between them. This CDR3 is 15 amino acids long. Per germline, CDR1 MNHEY and CDR2 SVGAGI. The CDR3 here is CASSYGTALTYEQYF. The CDR3 bases are TGTGCCAGCAGTTACGGAACGGCACTAACCTACGAGCAGTACTTC.

This clonotype was seen only a few times. The CDR3 region is CSVDRGGTGYPGNTIYF. CDR3 bases: TGCAGCGTTGACCGAGGCGGGACAGGGTATCCTGGAAACACCATATATTTT. This chain links TRBV29-1 with TRBJ1-3; TRBD1 agrees at 9 bases. Germline CDR1 and CDR2: SQVTM and ANQGSEA. The CDR3 contains 17 residues. Trimming at V came to 3 bases and at J to 2 bases, leaving 11 bases not matched to a gene.

In its sample, this clonotype was seen a few times. The V call is TRBV12-3 or TRBV12-4, the J call TRBJ1-1; D call uncertain. V lost 10 bases and J 0 bases, leaving 9 bases between the germline ends. The CDR3 spans 12 residues. CDR3 bases: TGTGCCACCGGACGGATGAACACTGAAGCTTTCTTT. Translation: CATGRMNTEAFF.

This clonotype was recorded at least ten times. The rearrangement joins TRBV7-9 to TRBJ1-6; D not resolved. Germline assignment: CDR1 SEHNR and CDR2 FQNEAQ (reference sequence). V was pared by 4 bases and J by 7 bases, with 14 bases between. CDR3 length: 15 residues. The CDR3 is CASSSRGVGNSPLHF. CDR3 coding DNA: TGTGCCAGCAGCTCCCGGGGAGTGGGGAATTCACCCCTCCACTTT.

This clonotype was counted between two and nine times. The junction differs from germline at one of its ends, possibly a read error. The CDR3 spells CATSRLDSPVLF. The CDR3 bases are TGTGCCACCAGCAGACTAGACAGTCCAGTCCTCTTC. V gene TRBV15 combines with J gene TRBJ1-2; weak D call: TRBD1 (5 bases). CDR3 length: 12 residues. The germline gives CDR1 LNHNV, CDR2 YYDKDF (reference sequence).

This clonotype came up many times. This chain uses TRBV6-5 with TRBJ1-6, with D perhaps TRBD1 (6 bases). V was clipped by 6 bases and J by 10 bases, with 13 bases between them. Germline assignment: CDR1 MNHEY and CDR2 SVGAGI. This CDR3 region has 13 residues. In DNA form, the CDR3 reads TGTGCCAGCAGGACAGGTTTAGAATCACCCCTCCACTTT. Residues: CASRTGLESPLHF.

This clonotype was picked up a small number of times. The rearrangement uses TRBV7-2 and TRBJ1-2; D uncertain. Germline CDR1 and CDR2: SGHTA and FQGNSA. The CDR3 is 13 amino acids. V was shortened by 2 bases and J by 4 bases, with 8 bases between the two germline ends. This CDR3 reads CASSLRLLYGYTF. CDR3 sequence (DNA): TGTGCCAGCAGCTTAAGACTTCTCTATGGCTACACCTTC.

The J gene is TRBJ1-1, the V gene TRBV20-1, with a tentative D call TRBD1 (5 bases). Trimming stripped 6 bases from V and 1 base from J, with 12 bases between. In germline, CDR1 is DFQATT, CDR2 SNEGSKA (reference sequence). The CDR3 sequence is 13 residues long. The DNA for the CDR3 is TGCAGTGCCCATTTAAGGGGGAACACTGAAGCTTTCTTT. Protein sequence: CSAHLRGNTEAFF.

This clonotype was counted a few times. V gene TRBV15 combines with J gene TRBJ2-2; TRBD2 matches 8 bases. Germline lookup yields CDR1 LNHNV and CDR2 YYDKDF (reference sequence). This CDR3 is 16 amino acids long. The ends lost 2 bases at V and 6 bases at J; junction bases unmatched: 8. CDR3 sequence (DNA): TGTGCCACCAGCAGATCACAGCGGGGGCGTCCCGGGGAGCTGTTTTTT. Translating it yields CATSRSQRGRPGELFF.

About this clonotype: This clone may be a read error of a much larger clone one base away. The rearrangement links TRBV7-9 to TRBJ2-1; no clear D. Germline lookup yields CDR1 SEHNR and CDR2 FQNEAQ (reference sequence). This CDR3 comprises 15 residues. The V gene lost 9 bases and the J gene lost 8 bases, with 23 bases spanning the gap. The CDR3 DNA follows: TGTGCCAGAAGCCCCAGGATCTGGGAACTCGATGAGCAGTTCTTC. Translating gives CARSPRIWELDEQFF.

The chain carries TRBV19 and TRBJ2-5; TRBD2 agrees at 10 bases. The germline V gene has CDR1 LNHDA and CDR2 SQIVND (reference sequence). The ends lost 5 bases at V and 1 base at J; junction bases unmatched: 7. The CDR3 runs to 16 residues. The CDR3 protein is CASSSQLAGAQETQYF. The CDR3, as DNA: TGTGCCAGTAGTTCCCAGCTAGCGGGGGCCCAAGAGACCCAGTACTTC.